This T cell receptor (beta chain) originates from a study of cytomegalovirus exposure and HLA in healthy donors. Study outcomes and limitations: Reports credit the classifier with highly specific, highly sensitive diagnosis of cytomegalovirus status. About 90% or about 30% of the time was how often most TCR beta V segments were productive, according to an earlier analysis.

V was pared by 5 bases and J by 7 bases, with 15 bases between. The CDR3 spans 13 residues. Germline loops: CDR1 SEHNR, CDR2 FQNEAQ (reference sequence). Concerning this clone: Its antigen is undetermined.

The primer mix had 60 Vbeta and 13 Jbeta primers. Per the original methods: The count from a later analysis was tens of millions of unique TCR beta chains, approximately 9.9 million of them shared. Data came from immunoSEQ multiplex PCR; TCRdb stores just in-frame clones and leaves some out. D and trimming come from the DNA, and the V and J calls and clone size come from that table. The sample has 76,000 or so clones, around 72% seen once; the top ten hold approximately 16%. The clonotype was recovered from a woman aged 40 to 50 in good health and CMV-seropositive. Sequencing used PBMCs. The chain carries TRBV7-9 and TRBJ2-7, with D possibly TRBD1 on 6 matching bases. This CDR3 reads CASSLTGLGEQYF. CDR3 nucleotide sequence: TGTGCCAGCAGCCTAACAGGGTTGGGAGAGCAGTACTTC.